Detailed here is one T cell receptor beta chain. Assay: immunoSEQ multiplex PCR; the TCRdb copy retains only in-frame clones and omits some. The sample lists tens of thousands of clones, about nine tenths seen once, with approximately 0.71% in the top ten. The data were obtained in a study of T cell changes during pregnancy in multiple sclerosis. This clonotype originated in a female donor in good health, enrolled as a control in a pregnancy study. Source: peripheral blood, taken in the third trimester of pregnancy.

The CDR3 spells CASSKRAGTTNYGYTF. The DNA for the CDR3 is TGTGCCAGCAGCAAAAGGGCAGGGACTACTAACTATGGCTACACCTTC. This sequence joins TRBV21-1 and TRBJ1-2. TRBV21-1 is listed as a pseudogene. This CDR3 spans 16 amino acids.